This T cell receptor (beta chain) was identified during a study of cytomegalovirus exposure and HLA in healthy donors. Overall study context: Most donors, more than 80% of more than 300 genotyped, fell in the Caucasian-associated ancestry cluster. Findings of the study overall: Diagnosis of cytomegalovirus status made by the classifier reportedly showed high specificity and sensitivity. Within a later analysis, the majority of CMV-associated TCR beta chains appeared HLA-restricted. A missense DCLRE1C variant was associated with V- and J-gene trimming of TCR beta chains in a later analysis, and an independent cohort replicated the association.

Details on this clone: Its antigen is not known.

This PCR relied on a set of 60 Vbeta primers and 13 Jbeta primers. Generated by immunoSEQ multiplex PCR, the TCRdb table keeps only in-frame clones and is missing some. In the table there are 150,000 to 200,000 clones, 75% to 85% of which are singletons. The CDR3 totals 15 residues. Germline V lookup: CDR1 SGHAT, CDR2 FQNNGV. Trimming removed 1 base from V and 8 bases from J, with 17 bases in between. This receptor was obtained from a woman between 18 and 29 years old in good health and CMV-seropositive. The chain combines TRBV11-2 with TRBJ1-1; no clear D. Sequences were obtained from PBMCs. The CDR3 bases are TGTGCCAGCAGCTTAGCGGCGACCCCCAAGCGGGAAGCTTTCTTT. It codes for CASSLAATPKREAFF.